The source of this T cell receptor beta chain is a study of blood T cell repertoires in COVID-19. As for the study in general: Samples representing acute and convalescent COVID-19 were sourced from the United States, Italy and Spain. The analysed material was cDNA or gDNA that came from T cells, B-cell-depleted T cells, or PBMCs.

This CDR3 spans 16 amino acids. V trimming: 2 bases; J trimming: 3 bases; junction bases outside the gene matches: 6. The V gene's germline CDR1 is SGHAT and CDR2 FQDESV (reference sequence). Using immunoSEQ multiplex PCR, the repertoire was profiled, and TCRdb retains in-frame clones only, with some absent. The sample lists roughly 290,000 clones, 70% to 85% seen once, with approximately 0.94% in the top ten. Seattle's enrolled individuals joined amid active infection and were then monitored longitudinally. Sequencing used peripheral blood. This receptor was obtained from a human donor with COVID-19, enrolled during active disease. The donor label of this sample is uncertain. The chain carries TRBV11-1 and TRBJ2-7; 11 bases agree with TRBD2. The CDR3 protein is CASSLLGTSGLYEQYF. The CDR3 DNA sequence: TGTGCCAGCAGCTTATTAGGGACTAGCGGACTCTACGAGCAGTACTTC.